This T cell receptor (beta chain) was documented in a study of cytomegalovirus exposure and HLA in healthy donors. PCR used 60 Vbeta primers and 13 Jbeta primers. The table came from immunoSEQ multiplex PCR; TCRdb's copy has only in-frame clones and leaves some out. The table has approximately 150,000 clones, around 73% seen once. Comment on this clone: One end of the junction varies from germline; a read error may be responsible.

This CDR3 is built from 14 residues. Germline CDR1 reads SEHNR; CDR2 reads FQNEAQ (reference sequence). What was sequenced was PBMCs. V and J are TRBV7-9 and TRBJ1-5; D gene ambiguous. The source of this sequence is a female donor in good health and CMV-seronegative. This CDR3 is CSSSSDYSNQPQHF. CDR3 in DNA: TGTTCCAGCAGCTCAGATTATAGCAATCAGCCCCAGCATTTT.